This record concerns one TCR beta chain sequence. The CDR3 does not close with the conserved phenylalanine or tryptophan, likely indicating a read error. The CDR3 sequence is 14 residues long. The germline gives CDR1 SGHRS, CDR2 YFSETQ. With 1 base clipped from V and 8 bases from J, the junction kept 8 bases outside the gene matches. This specimen belongs to a study of breast tumors, draining lymph nodes, adjacent tissues. Samples came from axillary lymph nodes draining the breast cancer. MiXCR, applied by TCRdb to the multiplex PCR reads, yields one record per CDR3 protein. Counted here are fewer than 200,000 distinct CDR3 sequences, 30% to 35% occurring once; the ten biggest clones make up 4% to 5.5%.

The sequencing sample was made of axillary lymph node tissue. The V gene is TRBV5-1, the J gene TRBJ1-1; 7 positions agree with TRBD1. This clonotype was obtained from a female donor with breast cancer. Some clones in this sample may be carry-over from other donors' samples. The CDR3 DNA reads as TGCGCCAGCAGCTTGAGGGGACAGATGGCCGAAGCTTTCCTT. Its translation: CASSLRGQMAEAFL.